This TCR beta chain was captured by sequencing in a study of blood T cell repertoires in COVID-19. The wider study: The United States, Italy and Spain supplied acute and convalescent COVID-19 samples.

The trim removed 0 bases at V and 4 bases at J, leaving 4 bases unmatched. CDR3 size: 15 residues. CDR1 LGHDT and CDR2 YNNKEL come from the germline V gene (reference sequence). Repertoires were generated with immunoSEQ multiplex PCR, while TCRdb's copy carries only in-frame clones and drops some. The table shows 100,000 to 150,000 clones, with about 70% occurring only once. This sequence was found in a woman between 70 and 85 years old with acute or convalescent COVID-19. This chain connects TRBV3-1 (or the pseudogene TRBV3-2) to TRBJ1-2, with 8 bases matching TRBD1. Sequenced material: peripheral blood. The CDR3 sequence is CASSQDRGLVYGYTF. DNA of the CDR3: TGTGCCAGCAGCCAAGACAGGGGGCTGGTCTATGGCTACACCTTC.